This TCR beta chain was captured in a study of tumour-infiltrating T cells in Burkitt lymphoma. In the study overall: Productive clonality predicted overall and progression-free survival.

Trimming pared 10 bases from V and 0 bases from J, leaving 7 bases between. From germline, CDR1 is MDHEN and CDR2 SYDVKM. The CDR3 is 13 residues long. TCRdb's copy holds only in-frame clones and misses some; the assay was immunoSEQ multiplex PCR. The sample consists of about 4,400 clones, about 88% of them appearing once. This TCR was sampled from a human donor with diffuse large B-cell lymphoma. Some clones in this sample may be carry-over from other donors' samples. Input material: tumor tissue. This chain links TRBV28 with TRBJ2-6, with D unclear. The CDR3 is CATRTSGANVLTF. The CDR3 DNA is TGTGCCACCAGGACCTCTGGGGCCAACGTCCTGACTTTC.